Each of the 10 T cell receptor beta chains below was sequenced from the same sample in a study of blood T cell repertoires in COVID-19. Clones were sequenced by immunoSEQ multiplex PCR, and TCRdb holds only the in-frame ones, with some missing. This repertoire shows roughly 230,000 clones, about 88% found once; its top ten account for roughly 4.8%. The sequenced material came from peripheral blood. These receptors were taken from a middle-aged woman who had recovered from COVID-19.

In this sample, this clone turned up many times. The gene calls are TRBV5-6 and TRBJ1-3; D might be TRBD1 (6 bases). CDR1 and CDR2 from the germline V gene are SGHDT and YYEEEE. Trimming removed 2 bases at V and 0 bases at J, with 12 bases between. The CDR3 totals 16 residues. The CDR3 DNA reads TGTGCCAGCAGCTTAAATGGGGGCAGCTCTGGAAACACCATATATTTT. Its protein is CASSLNGGSSGNTIYF.

This clone was seen just once. This chain uses TRBV24-1 with TRBJ2-1, with D possibly TRBD1 on 5 matching bases. CDR1 is KGHDR and CDR2 is SFDVKD in the germline V gene. The CDR3 sequence is 15 residues long. V lost 9 bases and J 0 bases, leaving 14 bases between the germline ends. The CDR3 coding sequence is TGTGCCACCCAAGACAGTCGATACTCCTACAATGAGCAGTTCTTC. This encodes CATQDSRYSYNEQFF.

DNA for the CDR3: TGTGCTAGTGGTTACCGCGGAGGGAAGCAAGAGACCCAGTACTTC. This codes for CASGYRGGKQETQYF. The chain has TRBV12-5 and TRBJ2-5, with a possible D match to TRBD2 (6 bases). Germline V gene lookup returns CDR1 LGHNT and CDR2 FRNRAP. V lost 4 bases to trimming and J lost 2 bases, with 14 bases between them. The CDR3 spans 15 residues.

With regard to this clone: The same CDR3 can be traced to other DNA sequences in this sample. This chain connects TRBV5-1 to TRBJ1-3; D possibly corresponds to TRBD1 (5 bases). Germline V CDR1 and CDR2: SGHRS, YFSETQ. V lost 2 bases to trimming and J lost 4 bases, with 10 bases between them. The CDR3 is made up of 14 amino acids. CDR3 nucleotides: TGCGCCAGCAGCTTCGACAGTTCCGGAAACACCATATATTTT. Amino acids: CASSFDSSGNTIYF.

This clone was detected only once. The rearrangement uses TRBV6-5 and TRBJ1-6; D remains ambiguous. Trimming shortened V by 2 bases and J by 9 bases, and 8 bases separated the two germline ends. CDR1 MNHEY and CDR2 SVGAGI come from the germline V gene. CDR3 length equals 13 residues. CDR3 bases: TGTGCCAGCAGTTACCAACAGCCTTCACCCCTCCACTTT. Protein sequence: CASSYQQPSPLHF.

The chain combines TRBV6-2 or TRBV6-3 with TRBJ2-5, with 8 bases aligning to TRBD2. The CDR3 sequence is 17 residues long. V dropped 4 bases and J dropped 1; count of bases not matched to a gene: 11. CDR1 and CDR2 (germline): MNHEY, SVGEGT. The CDR3 sequence is CASSSRESGSFQETQYF. CDR3 coding DNA: TGTGCCAGCAGTTCCCGGGAGAGCGGGAGTTTCCAAGAGACCCAGTACTTC.

The V gene is TRBV15, the J gene TRBJ1-5, with TRBD1 as a possible D gene (6 bases). The ends were cut back, 5 bases at V and 4 bases at J, with 18 bases in the middle. The germline gives CDR1 LNHNV, CDR2 YYDKDF (reference sequence). The CDR3 sequence is 16 residues long. CDR3 nucleotides: TGTGCCACCAGCCGTAGACTCGGGACACCGAATCAGCCCCAGCATTTT. It encodes CATSRRLGTPNQPQHF.

The genes are TRBV7-6 and TRBJ1-5, with D possibly TRBD1 on 5 matching bases. Trimming pared 3 bases from V and 6 bases from J, leaving 12 bases between. The CDR3 has 14 residues. CDR1 is SGHVS, CDR2 FNYEAQ, per germline. The CDR3 nucleotides read TGTGCCAGCAGCTTCTTGGGGGAGGGTCAGCCCCAGCATTTT. It specifies CASSFLGEGQPQHF.

The rearrangement joins TRBV6-2 or TRBV6-3 to TRBJ2-2, with 9 bases aligning to TRBD2. This CDR3 is 15 amino acids long. Germline-derived CDR1 and CDR2 are MNHEY and SVGEGT. J lost 1 base, V lost 5 bases, and 2 bases had no gene match. The CDR3 here is CASSPTSGNTGELFF. The CDR3 bases are TGTGCCAGCAGTCCGACTAGCGGGAACACCGGGGAGCTGTTTTTT.

The chain has TRBV3-1 (or the pseudogene TRBV3-2) and TRBJ1-2, with a weak D call TRBD1 (6 bases). This CDR3 is built from 14 residues. V lost 6 bases and J 4 bases, leaving 15 bases between the germline ends. The germline CDR1 and CDR2 sequences are LGHDT and YNNKEL (reference sequence). The CDR3 region is CASRETGKRYGYTF. CDR3 bases: TGTGCCAGCAGGGAGACAGGAAAACGCTATGGCTACACCTTC.